This T cell receptor (beta chain) was sequenced during a study of blood T cells in healthy people across ages (dated by TCRdb to the mid-2010s). For the study in its entirety: In model experiments, template switching captured roughly one uniquely barcoded TCR beta cDNA molecule for every two T cells. Four age groups were formed from the donors: young (average roughly 16 years), middle-aged (around 40), aged (around 62) and long-lived (around 80). Two additional independent replicas of 1 million unique cDNA reads from the same blood draw were analyzed for two donors (one aged 18 to 30 and one aged 80 or older). To track age-related changes in TCR beta repertoire diversity, the study relied on deep sequencing normalized with unique cDNA molecular identifiers. To avoid experimental bias, donors of different ages were randomly spread across the sequencing lanes.

About this clonotype itself: Its antigen is unknown. Per-base qualities were not stored, and no clone one base away is much larger.

The roughly 39 donors, aged about 6 to 100 years, were systemically healthy Caucasian individuals from Russia. Each donor gave ten milliliters of peripheral blood, collected into EDTA-treated Vacutainer tubes. PBMCs were isolated by Ficoll-Paque density-gradient centrifugation, with at least 6 million obtained per sample. Trizol reagent was used to extract total RNA from PBMCs, with at least 5 micrograms per sample. Naive CD45RAhigh/CD27high T cell percentages were measured by flow cytometry on a PBMC aliquot from every donor. The germline V gene encodes CDR1 SNHLY and CDR2 FYNNEI. The CDR3 runs 13 residues from the cysteine to the phenylalanine. The DNA shown is the 39-base CDR3, in frame from base 1. The trim is 1 base for V and 3 bases for J, with a gap of 7 bases between the germline ends. Paper-wide results and their limitations: The CMV infection status of donors was not known, potentially confounding age-related changes in expanded clonotypes. Since profiling was done on bulk unsorted PBMCs, naive and antigen-experienced compartments could not be conclusively compared. There was a strong correlation between observed TCR beta diversity and the percentage of naive T cells measured by flow cytometry. As age increased, observed TCR beta diversity per million T cells dropped in a roughly linear way, and a significant reduction was already evident by age 40. Compared with the aged group, more naive CD4+ T cells, fewer expanded clones and increased TCR diversity were shown by the long-lived group, suggesting age selection. Estimates of total diversity based on one million sequenced T cells were considered lower bounds and underestimates.

Receptors were amplified or captured by 5' RACE. This sample was sequenced with an Illumina HiSeq 2500. A second PCR of about 6 to 11 cycles was performed with a sample-barcoded 5' primer and a J-beta primer mix. A unique molecular identifier was introduced onto each TCR beta cDNA molecule by a template-switch 5' adaptor carrying 12 random nucleotides. Each sample yielded at least 3 million CDR3-containing paired-end reads. The Mint cDNA synthesis kit, primed by a TRBC-specific oligonucleotide, was used to synthesize first-strand cDNA from all RNA. Following uracil-DNA glycosylase treatment, a first 18-cycle PCR with universal primers M1SS and BC2_uni_R was performed on all cDNA. For the original study's pipeline: For normalization, 1 million high-quality reads were randomly selected from each sample, with every read carrying a distinct molecular identifier. Reads with shared molecular identifiers were discarded instead of being binned into consensus sequences. CDR3 identification, clonotype clustering and error correction used MiTCR with a Q25 quality threshold and the strictest error-elimination algorithm. Lower-bound total TCR beta diversity was estimated with a nonparametric unseen species model using Euler transformation. The public reads were run again by TCRdb, first through fastp at Q25 and then through MiXCR, and only productive beta chains were kept. A single entry per CDR3 protein holds the most common genes and DNA from its merged rows. TCRdb's processing, not the authors', yielded these V and J calls. Across this sample there are about 1.7 million distinct CDR3 sequences, with about 28% seen only once. In total, the top ten clones hold 7.7% of the sample.

This sequence was found in a woman aged 25 to 39 in good health. The source material was blood. The chain links TRBV2 with TRBJ2-7, with the identity of the D gene unclear. The nucleotide sequence reads TGTGCCAGCAGTGAAGGCCCTCTCTACGAGCAGTACTTC. This yields the protein CASSEGPLYEQYF.